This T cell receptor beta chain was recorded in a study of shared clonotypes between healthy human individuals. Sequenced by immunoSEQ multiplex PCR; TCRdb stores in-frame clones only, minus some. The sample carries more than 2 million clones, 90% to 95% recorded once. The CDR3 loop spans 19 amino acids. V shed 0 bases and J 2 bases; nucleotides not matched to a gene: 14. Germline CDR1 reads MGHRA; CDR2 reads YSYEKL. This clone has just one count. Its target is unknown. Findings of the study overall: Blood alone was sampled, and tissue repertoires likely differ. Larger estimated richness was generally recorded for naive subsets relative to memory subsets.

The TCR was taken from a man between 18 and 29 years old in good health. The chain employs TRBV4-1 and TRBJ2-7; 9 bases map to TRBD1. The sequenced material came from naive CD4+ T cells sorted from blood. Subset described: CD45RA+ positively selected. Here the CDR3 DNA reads TGCGCCAGCAGCCAAGACAACTTACAGGGGGCGAAAACGGCCTACGAGCAGTACTTC. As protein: CASSQDNLQGAKTAYEQYF.